These T cell receptor beta chains were read from a single sample in a study of T cell repertoires in aging, cancer and after chemotherapy. TCRdb reprocessed the multiplex PCR reads via MiXCR and lists one record per CDR3 protein. The profile shows 10,000 or so distinct CDR3 sequences, 25% to 30% of them singletons. The sequenced sample consisted of blood. These receptors were collected from a human donor in good health. Each CDR3 is given with its conserved first and last residue. D genes are given only for firm matches. Clone size is stated in some rows and not others, as once, few, many or a class when expanded.

NA,TRBJ2-7,TRBV7-9,TRBD2,TGTGCCAGCAGCTTAGGTCGGACTAGCGGGAGAGTAGACTACGAGCAGTACTTC,CASSLGRTSGRVDYEQYF
medium-sized,TRBJ1-4,TRBV12-3/TRBV12-4,TRBD1,TGTGCCAGCAGTCTCCGCCGGGACAGGGGTGATGAAAAACTGTTTTTT,CASSLRRDRGDEKLFF
once,TRBJ2-1,TRBV19,TRBD2,TGTGCCAGAAGCTTAGGGCTAGCGGGATTCAATGAGCAGTTCTTC,CARSLGLAGFNEQFF
NA,TRBJ2-3,TRBV6-4,TRBD1,TGTGCCAGCAGTGGGACAGGGGGCACAGATACGCAGTATTTT,CASSGTGGTDTQYF
medium-sized,TRBJ2-7,TRBV27,NA,TGTGCCAGCAGTTTCCCCCGGCCTCACTACGAGCAGTACTTC,CASSFPRPHYEQYF
NA,TRBJ2-7,TRBV7-9,NA,TGTGCCAGCAGCTTTGACAGGATACCCTACGAGCAGTACTTC,CASSFDRIPYEQYF
NA,TRBJ1-3,TRBV11-2,NA,TGTGCCAGCAGCCCCGGGACGGCTGGAAACACCATATATTTT,CASSPGTAGNTIYF
medium-sized,TRBJ2-1,TRBV19,NA,TGTGCCAGTAGTTCATACAATGAGCAGTTCTTC,CASSSYNEQFF
NA,TRBJ1-4,TRBV4-2,NA,TGTGCCAGCAGCCAAGATCGGGCCAGTAATGAAAAACTGTTTTTT,CASSQDRASNEKLFF
medium-sized,TRBJ2-7,TRBV6-5,NA,TGTGCCAGCAGTTACTCGTCAGCTTACGAGCAGTACTTC,CASSYSSAYEQYF
medium-sized,TRBJ1-1,TRBV6-1,TRBD1,TGTGCCAGCAGTGAAAGGGTGGTACAGGGGCGGACTGAAGCTTTCTTT,CASSERVVQGRTEAFF
NA,TRBJ2-4,TRBV19,TRBD1,TGTGCCAGTAGTATCAGGGGACAGTTCGGCATTCAGTACTTC,CASSIRGQFGIQYF
NA,TRBJ1-4,TRBV4-2,TRBD1,TGTGCCAGCAGCTATGACTACAGGGGGGAAGATGAAAAACTGTTTTTT,CASSYDYRGEDEKLFF
NA,TRBJ1-2,TRBV4-1,NA,TGCGCCAGCAGCCAAGAATACAGGGACAACTATGGCTACACCTTC,CASSQEYRDNYGYTF
medium-sized,TRBJ1-5,TRBV30,NA,TGTGCCTGGAGTACCGGGGGGACTTACGGCAATCAGCCCCAGCATTTT,CAWSTGGTYGNQPQHF
medium-sized,TRBJ2-2,TRBV7-9,TRBD1,TGTGCCAGCAGACCACAGGGGGCCGGCACCGGGGAGCTGTTTTTT,CASRPQGAGTGELFF
few,TRBJ2-1,TRBV6-2/TRBV6-3,NA,TGTGCCAGCAGTTACGGGGCGGGATCATCTGAGCAGTTCTTC,CASSYGAGSSEQFF
medium-sized,TRBJ2-7,TRBV6-5,NA,TGTGCCAGCACCCGGGACACCAGGACGGGTGAGCAGTACTTC,CASTRDTRTGEQYF
NA,TRBJ2-3,TRBV7-9,NA,TGTGCCAGCAGCGTGACCCCCATCACAGATACGCAGTATTTT,CASSVTPITDTQYF
medium-sized,TRBJ2-7,TRBV18,TRBD2,TGTGCCAGCTCACCACCTAGCGGGAGCCTCCTTTGGCAGTACTTC,CASSPPSGSLLWQYF
NA,TRBJ2-3,TRBV7-9,NA,TGTGCCAGCAGCTTAGTTGCCGGGGACCTCCGTAAATTTGATACGCAGTATTTT,CASSLVAGDLRKFDTQYF
medium-sized,TRBJ1-4,TRBV15,TRBD1,TGTGCCACCAGCAGGGACAGGGGCAATGAAAAACTGTTTTTT,CATSRDRGNEKLFF
NA,TRBJ2-3,TRBV7-9,TRBD2,TGTGCCAGCAGCTATTGGGGGGGGGGAGGGCCAGCAGATACGCAGTATTTT,CASSYWGGGGPADTQYF
NA,TRBJ2-3,TRBV29-1,TRBD2,TGCAGCGTTGCTGTCGGGACTAGTGGATTCGATACGCAGTATTTT,CSVAVGTSGFDTQYF
NA,TRBJ2-7,TRBV5-8,NA,TGTGCCAGCAGCCGCGTCTACGAGCAGTACTTC,CASSRVYEQYF
medium-sized,TRBJ1-2,TRBV12-3/TRBV12-4,TRBD1,TGTGCCAGCAGAGCGGACAGGGTTAGCTATGGCTACACCTTC,CASRADRVSYGYTF
NA,TRBJ2-5,TRBV7-9,NA,TGTGACAGCAGCTTTGTCGAGCAGACCCAGTACTTC,CDSSFVEQTQYF
NA,TRBJ2-7,TRBV7-9,TRBD1,TGTGCCAGCAGCCCCTGGGGACAGGGAGGCCCGGGGTCTAACGAGCAGTACTTC,CASSPWGQGGPGSNEQYF
few,TRBJ1-2,TRBV6-1,NA,TGTGCCAGCAGCCTTAGGACAGTTTCTTTTTATGGCTACACCTTC,CASSLRTVSFYGYTF
NA,TRBJ1-5,TRBV6-5,NA,TGTGCCAGAAGTTCGCAGGGGATTAATCAGCCCCAGCATTTT,CARSSQGINQPQHF
NA,TRBJ2-2,TRBV27,TRBD1,TGTGCCAGCACTCCCGGGACAGTAGATGTCGGGGAGCTGTTTTTT,CASTPGTVDVGELFF
few,TRBJ1-1,TRBV30,TRBD1,TGTGCCTGGAGGCTTCCACAGGGGGCCACTGAAGCTTTCTTT,CAWRLPQGATEAFF
NA,TRBJ1-1,TRBV19,TRBD1,TGTGCCAGTAGTAAAGACAGGGTGGGCACTGAAGCTTTCTTT,CASSKDRVGTEAFF
NA,TRBJ2-7,TRBV24-1,NA,TGTGCCACCAGTGATTTTAGGTTCCGATGCCCCTACGAGCAGTACTTC,CATSDFRFRCPYEQYF
NA,TRBJ2-1,TRBV11-2,NA,TGTGCCAGCAGCTTCATGGGCCAGGCCAAGCAGTTCTTC,CASSFMGQAKQFF
NA,TRBJ1-6,TRBV28,TRBD1,TGTGCCATGAGTCCGGGACAGATAAATTCACCCCTCCACTTT,CAMSPGQINSPLHF
NA,TRBJ2-5,TRBV14,NA,TGTGCCAGCAGCCAGGGTCGTTGGCTGCAGGAGACCCAGTACTTC,CASSQGRWLQETQYF
once,TRBJ2-1,TRBV7-6,TRBD2,TGTGCCAGCAGCTTAGCGTTGTCTAGCGGCCCCACTTGGAATGAGCAGTTCTTC,CASSLALSSGPTWNEQFF
NA,TRBJ2-1,TRBV19,NA,TGTGCCAGCACGGGGCCGCTGGGGAATGAGCAGTTCTTC,CASTGPLGNEQFF
few,TRBJ2-2,TRBV7-9,NA,TGTGCCAGCAGCTCAGTTCCCGCGGGACCTAACACCGGGGAGCTGTTTTTT,CASSSVPAGPNTGELFF
medium-sized,TRBJ2-7,TRBV19,NA,TGTGCCAGTAGTATAGGACAGGACTACGAGCAGTACTTC,CASSIGQDYEQYF
NA,TRBJ2-2,TRBV20-1,NA,TGCAGTGCCCCGGCTGTGGGAGCGTACACCGGGGAGCTGTTTTTT,CSAPAVGAYTGELFF
NA,TRBJ1-2,TRBV7-9,TRBD1,TGTGCCAGCAGCTTATCGGGACAGGGGAGCTATGGCTACACCTTC,CASSLSGQGSYGYTF
medium-sized,TRBJ2-3,TRBV29-1,TRBD2,TGCAGCGTGGGGACTAGCGGGAGCGTTACAGATACGCAGTATTTT,CSVGTSGSVTDTQYF
medium-sized,TRBJ2-1,TRBV20-1,TRBD1,TGCAGTGCTAGGGGACAGGGGAGTGAGCAGTTCTTC,CSARGQGSEQFF
NA,TRBJ2-5,TRBV12-3/TRBV12-4,NA,TGTGCCAGCAGTACAAGGGACTCAGGGACCCAGTACTTC,CASSTRDSGTQYF
once,TRBJ2-2,TRBV4-1,TRBD2,TGCGCCAGCAGCCGGGGACTAGCGGGACTCGGGACCGGGGAGCTGTTTTTT,CASSRGLAGLGTGELFF
NA,TRBJ2-1,TRBV24-1,TRBD2,TGTGCCACCAGTGATCAAAGAGCGGGAGATTCCCATGAGCAGTTCTTC,CATSDQRAGDSHEQFF
few,TRBJ2-1,TRBV27,NA,TGTGCCAGCAGTTTAAGGGAAGCTTATGAGCAGTTCTTC,CASSLREAYEQFF
few,TRBJ2-2,TRBV7-9,NA,TGTGCCAGCAGCTTAGACAGGGCTGGGGAGCTGTTTTTT,CASSLDRAGELFF
NA,TRBJ2-1,TRBV5-4,TRBD1,TGTGCCAGCAGCCTCGAGCGGACAGGATACAATGAGCAGTTCTTC,CASSLERTGYNEQFF
medium-sized,TRBJ1-5,TRBV27,NA,TGTGCCAGCAGTACGGGGGGTGATCGCAATCAGCCCCAGCATTTT,CASSTGGDRNQPQHF
medium-sized,TRBJ1-4,TRBV20-1,NA,TGCAGTGCTAGAGATGGCAGGGATGTTGAAAAACTGTTTTTT,CSARDGRDVEKLFF
medium-sized,TRBJ1-2,TRBV7-9,NA,TGTGCCAGCAGCTTAGGCGGGCAGGGAGAGAATGGCTACACCTTC,CASSLGGQGENGYTF
NA,TRBJ1-1,TRBV28,NA,TGTGCCAGCAGTTTACAGATGAACACTGAAGCTTTCTTT,CASSLQMNTEAFF
medium-sized,TRBJ1-2,TRBV27,NA,TGTGCCAGCAGTTCAGGACCCTATGGCTACACCTTC,CASSSGPYGYTF
NA,TRBJ1-6,TRBV4-1,NA,TGCGCCAGCAGCCAAGGGGGAGCTTCACCCCTCCACTTT,CASSQGGASPLHF
NA,TRBJ2-1,TRBV15,NA,TGTGCCACCAGCAGCGCGCTTGGTGAGCAGTTCTTC,CATSSALGEQFF
medium-sized,TRBJ1-6,TRBV15,NA,TGTGCCACCAGCAGAGATGCGGTGAATAATTCACCCCTCCACTTT,CATSRDAVNNSPLHF
NA,TRBJ2-1,TRBV7-9,NA,TGTGCCAGCAGCTTCGGCCGACCGGGGAGGTCCCGTGGCGGCTACAATGAGCAGTTCTTC,CASSFGRPGRSRGGYNEQFF